These 24 T cell receptor beta chains were all obtained from the same sample, sequenced in a study of CD8 T cells in ankylosing spondylitis. In TCRdb, the 5' RACE reads were re-called with MiXCR into one record per CDR3 protein. Of about 260,000 distinct CDR3 sequences listed, about 19% are singletons. Sequenced material: blood, either unsorted or a sorted T cell fraction (not recorded which). The source is a male donor with ankylosing spondylitis or in good health (not recorded which).

This clonotype was counted only a few times. J is TRBJ2-2 and V is TRBV5-4; TRBD1 matches 9 bases. V lost 8 bases, J lost 5 bases, and 7 bases stayed unmatched. Germline V gene lookup returns CDR1 SGHNT and CDR2 YYREEE (reference sequence). The CDR3 totals 14 residues. The CDR3 loop reads CASGTGSLTGELFF. CDR3 nucleotides: TGTGCCAGTGGGACAGGGAGTTTAACCGGGGAGCTGTTTTTT.

This clonotype was seen a few times. V usage is TRBV6-1 and J usage is TRBJ2-5; TRBD1 aligns across 9 bases. The CDR3 has 16 residues. J gave up 2 bases and V 7 bases, and 11 bases lay outside the gene matches. CDR1 MNHNS and CDR2 SASEGT come from the germline V gene. The CDR3 bases are TGTGCCAGCACCCTAACCGGGACAGGGCGACAAGAGACCCAGTACTTC. Amino acids: CASTLTGTGRQETQYF.

This clonotype was counted only a few times. The chain has TRBV29-1 and TRBJ1-1, with TRBD1 matching 8 bases. V gave up 2 bases and J gave up 6 bases; unmatched junction bases: 8. The CDR3 is 14 residues long. Germline loops: CDR1 SQVTM, CDR2 ANQGSEA. The CDR3 is CSVEYPRGLSEAFF. The CDR3 bases are TGCAGCGTTGAATATCCCAGGGGGCTATCTGAAGCTTTCTTT.

In its sample, this clonotype was seen a few times. The chain joins TRBV5-1 to TRBJ2-7, with TRBD1 as a possible D gene (6 bases). Germline values: CDR1 SGHRS, CDR2 YFSETQ. This CDR3 spans 15 amino acids. V was clipped by 5 bases and J by 3 bases, with 18 bases between them. CDR3 in DNA: TGCGCCAGCAGTGAGCGCAGGGACAACCACTACGAGCAGTACGTC. It codes for CASSERRDNHYEQYV.

This clonotype appeared a few times. The gene calls are TRBV6-4 and TRBJ2-6, with 9 bases aligning to TRBD2. The CDR3 runs to 21 residues. Germline trimming cut 5 bases from V and 2 bases from J; bases unmatched to any gene: 19. Germline V lookup: CDR1 MRHNA, CDR2 SNTAGT. Written as DNA, the CDR3 is TGTGCCAGCAGTCCAAAGCCGTGGTTTAGCGGGAGTGGTACTGGGGCCAACGTCCTGACTTTC. This encodes CASSPKPWFSGSGTGANVLTF.

This clonotype was recorded a few times. CDR3 coding DNA: TGTGCCAGCAGTCACCAAGGACAGGGGGCAAAGCAGCCCCAGCATTTT. Translated, it gives CASSHQGQGAKQPQHF. The chain links TRBV28 to TRBJ1-5; 11 nucleotides line up with TRBD1. The CDR3 has 16 amino acids. V was pared by 5 bases and J by 7 bases, with 10 bases of the junction left unmatched. Germline assignment: CDR1 MDHEN and CDR2 SYDVKM. Complete variable domain (other parts from reference TRBV28 and TRBJ1-5): DVKVTQSSRYLVKRTGEKVFLECVQDMDHENMFWYRQDPGLGLRLIYFSYDVKMKEKGDIPEGYSVSREKKERFSLILESASTNQTSMYLCASSHQGQGAKQPQHFGDGTRLSIL.

This chain uses TRBV6-4 with TRBJ2-2; D gene uncertain. V was pared by 0 bases and J by 6 bases, with 8 bases between. The CDR3 length is 14 residues. Looked up from germline, CDR1 is MRHNA and CDR2 is SNTAGT. The DNA for the CDR3 is TGTGCCAGCAGTGACTCGATTATTGCCGGGGAGCTGTTTTTT. It translates to CASSDSIIAGELFF.

This clonotype was seen a few times. This chain joins TRBV5-1 and TRBJ2-6; no clear D gene. V lost 2 bases to trimming and J lost 2 bases, with 11 bases between them. Germline CDR1 and CDR2: SGHRS and YFSETQ. This CDR3 comprises 16 residues. CDR3 residues: CASSFFRAAGANVLTF. CDR3 sequence (DNA): TGCGCCAGCAGCTTTTTTCGGGCGGCTGGGGCCAACGTCCTGACTTTC.

This clonotype was seen a few times. The chain has TRBV6-5 and TRBJ2-1, with 7 bases identical to TRBD1. Germline V CDR1 and CDR2: MNHEY, SVGAGI. This CDR3 contains 14 residues. V dropped 4 bases and J dropped 3; count of bases not matched to a gene: 3. The CDR3 loop is CASSSGQLYNEQFF. The CDR3 DNA sequence: TGTGCCAGCAGTTCGGGACAGCTCTACAATGAGCAGTTCTTC.

This clonotype was detected a few times. One junction end does not reproduce the germline sequence, and a read error may be involved. The rearrangement joins TRBV2 to TRBJ1-2, with D tentatively TRBD1 (5 bases). This CDR3 is 12 amino acids long. Germline V gene data show CDR1 as SNHLY and CDR2 as FYNNEI. The CDR3 sequence is CASQGAKYGYTF. CDR3 nucleotides: TGTGCCAGTCAAGGGGCTAAATATGGCTACACCTTC.

The chain employs TRBV5-1 and TRBJ2-5; a possible D gene is TRBD1 (5 bases). The CDR3 runs 13 residues. Germline V gene sequence: CDR1 SGHRS, CDR2 YFSETQ. V lost 4 bases to trimming and J lost 5 bases, with 12 bases between them. The CDR3 region is CASSTDIRETQYF. The CDR3 nucleotides are TGCGCCAGCAGCACGGACATTAGGGAGACCCAGTACTTC. Full variable domain (missing parts from reference TRBV5-1 and TRBJ2-5): KAGVTQTPRYLIKTRGQQVTLSCSPISGHRSVSWYQQTPGQGLQFLFEYFSETQRNKGNFPGRFSGRQFSNSRSEMNVSTLELGDSALYLCASSTDIRETQYFGPGTRLLVL.

This clonotype was counted only a few times. The chain couples TRBV7-6 to TRBJ2-2, with D uncertain. V was cut by 5 bases and J by 4 bases, with 11 bases left in between. CDR1 SGHVS and CDR2 FNYEAQ come from the germline V gene. The CDR3 loop spans 14 amino acids. CDR3 protein: CASSLDDSTGELFF. The CDR3 DNA is TGTGCCAGCAGCCTAGATGATAGCACCGGGGAGCTGTTTTTT.

The table lists this clonotype with a few counts. The J gene is TRBJ2-3, the V gene TRBV28, with D uncertain. V was pared by 6 bases and J by 0 bases, with 19 bases between. Per the germline V gene, CDR1 is MDHEN and CDR2 is SYDVKM. This CDR3 is built from 17 residues. The CDR3 bases are TGTGCCAGCAGAAGCCCCTACCGGAGAATTAGCACAGATACGCAGTATTTT. Encoded protein: CASRSPYRRISTDTQYF.

V is TRBV11-2 and J is TRBJ2-1; TRBD1 aligns across 7 bases. The CDR3 totals 15 residues. V gave up 4 bases and J gave up 4 bases; unmatched junction bases: 7. The germline V gene has CDR1 SGHAT and CDR2 FQNNGV. In DNA form, the CDR3 reads TGTGCCAGCAGCTCAACAGGGGATTCTTACAATGAGCAGTTCTTC. Translated, it gives CASSSTGDSYNEQFF.

The chain uses TRBV4-1 and TRBJ2-7; D is perhaps TRBD2 (7 bases). Germline V gives CDR1 MGHRA, CDR2 YSYEKL. The CDR3 contains 15 residues. Between the trimmed V and J ends, which lost 2 bases and 2 bases, there was a span of 13 bases. The CDR3 loop is CASSQREGVAYEQYV. The CDR3 DNA is TGCGCCAGCAGCCAAAGGGAGGGGGTGGCCTACGAGCAGTACGTC.

This clonotype came up many times. V gene TRBV6-5 combines with J gene TRBJ2-1, with 12 bases lining up with TRBD2. The CDR3 loop spans 14 amino acids. CDR1 and CDR2 from the germline V gene are MNHEY and SVGAGI. V lost 2 bases and J lost 14; bases outside the gene matches: 7. The CDR3 sequence is CASSYVRTSGKKFF. DNA of the CDR3: TGTGCCAGCAGTTACGTAAGGACTAGCGGGAAAAAGTTCTTC.

This clonotype was seen more than once but under ten times. The chain combines TRBV20-1 with TRBJ2-3; 7 bases align to TRBD1. This CDR3 region has 15 residues. V lost 3 bases and J lost 3; bases outside the gene matches: 9. Germline CDR1 DFQATT, CDR2 SNEGSKA (reference sequence). The CDR3 sequence: CSASPPTGLTDTQYF. For the CDR3, the DNA is TGCAGTGCTAGCCCTCCGACAGGGTTGACAGATACGCAGTATTTT.

The chain links TRBV3-1 to TRBJ2-1; TRBD2 matches 10 bases. There are 16 residues in the CDR3. Germline-derived CDR1 and CDR2 are LGHDT and YNNKEL (reference sequence). With V trimmed by 4 bases and J by 12 bases, 15 bases remained unmatched. The CDR3 DNA reads TGTGCCAGCAGCCTCATGCCAGGGCCTAGCGGGGGCATGCAGTTCTTC. It specifies CASSLMPGPSGGMQFF.

CDR3 nucleotide sequence: TGTGCCAGCAGCGGACAGGGGTGGTTGAGTACTGAAGCTTTCTTT. This codes for CASSGQGWLSTEAFF. The chain uses TRBV12-3 or TRBV12-4 and TRBJ1-1, with 9 bases that match TRBD1. V shed 6 bases and J 5 bases; nucleotides not matched to a gene: 10. This CDR3 has 15 amino acids.

The J gene is TRBJ2-3, the V gene TRBV6-1, with D perhaps TRBD2 (6 bases). Germline loops: CDR1 MNHNS, CDR2 SASEGT. Trimming stripped 2 bases from V and 0 bases from J, with 9 bases between. The CDR3 spans 15 residues. CDR3 nucleotides: TGTGCCAGCAGTGAATGGCTAGCGAGCACAGATACGCAGTATTTT. Translation: CASSEWLASTDTQYF.

The sample holds many counts of this clonotype. The rearrangement joins TRBV12-5 to TRBJ2-2; 7 bases are a match to TRBD2. CDR1 LGHNT and CDR2 FRNRAP come from the germline V gene. Germline trimming cut 0 bases from V and 5 bases from J; bases unmatched to any gene: 12. There are 18 residues in the CDR3. The CDR3 here is CASGLVTSSGRLTGELFF. The CDR3 DNA reads as TGTGCTAGTGGTTTGGTTACTAGCTCCGGGAGGTTAACCGGGGAGCTGTTTTTT.

The chain uses TRBV18 and TRBJ1-1; 7 positions match TRBD1. The trim removed 4 bases at V and 5 bases at J, leaving 7 bases unmatched. Germline V gives CDR1 KGHSH, CDR2 LQKENI. The CDR3 length is 14 residues. This CDR3 reads CASSRQGMGTEAFF. The CDR3 coding sequence is TGTGCCAGCTCACGACAGGGTATGGGTACTGAAGCTTTCTTT.

Only a few counts were recorded for this clonotype. The chain combines TRBV25-1 with TRBJ1-1; unclear D gene. The CDR3 covers 13 residues. Germline CDR1 MGHDK, CDR2 SYGVNS. The germline V and J ends were trimmed by 0 bases and 0 bases, with 2 bases remaining between them. DNA for the CDR3: TGTGCCAGCAGTGAATACGTGAACACTGAAGCTTTCTTT. This gives the protein CASSEYVNTEAFF.

This clonotype was detected a few times. The chain joins TRBV7-6 to TRBJ1-2, with TRBD1 matching 9 bases. Looked up from germline, CDR1 is SGHVS and CDR2 is FNYEAQ. The CDR3 loop spans 13 amino acids. The J segment lost 9 bases and the V segment lost 5 bases, leaving 7 bases of the junction unmatched. In DNA form, the CDR3 reads TGTGCCAGCAGCCCCGGGACAGGGCTGAGCTACACCTTC. Translation: CASSPGTGLSYTF.